Each of the 20 T cell receptor beta chains below was sequenced from the same sample in a study of shared clonotypes between healthy human individuals. Clones were read by immunoSEQ multiplex PCR, and TCRdb kept only the in-frame ones, dropping some. The sample has fewer than 800,000 clones; 92% are singletons. Positive CCR7 selection of CD45RO-negative cells yielded the naive CD8 cells, and terminally differentiated effector memory CD45RA+ cells were excluded. Source material: naive CD8+ T cells sorted from blood. The origin of the receptors is a man under 40 in good health.

The chain is built from TRBV4-1 and TRBJ1-5, with D maybe TRBD1 (6 bases). The V and J ends lost 0 bases and 6 bases respectively, with 12 bases between them. Germline CDR1 MGHRA, CDR2 YSYEKL. The CDR3 has 15 amino acids. CDR3 residues: CASSQDGEGGQPQHF. CDR3 sequence (DNA): TGCGCCAGCAGCCAAGATGGGGAAGGGGGTCAGCCCCAGCATTTT.

V is TRBV11-3 and J is TRBJ2-1; no reliable D call. V dropped 5 bases and J dropped 8 bases, with 10 bases sitting between them. Germline loops: CDR1 SGHNT, CDR2 YENEEA. The CDR3 totals 12 residues. In DNA form, the CDR3 reads TGTGCCAGCAGCGAACCTGGGGATGAGCAGTTCTTC. This encodes CASSEPGDEQFF.

The V gene is TRBV21-1, the J gene TRBJ2-7. TRBV21-1 is annotated as a pseudogene. This CDR3 spans 16 amino acids. In nucleotides, the CDR3 is TGTGCCAGCAGCAAAAAGGCGGAGACGAACAGCTACGAGCAGTACTTC. Its translation: CASSKKAETNSYEQYF.

The V and J genes are TRBV5-1 and TRBJ1-1, with 9 bases identical to TRBD1. V gave up 4 bases and J gave up 2 bases; unmatched junction bases: 9. Germline assignment: CDR1 SGHRS and CDR2 YFSETQ. The CDR3 has 16 residues. CDR3 residues: CASSHNQQGANTEAFF. For the CDR3, the DNA is TGCGCCAGCAGCCATAACCAACAGGGGGCCAACACTGAAGCTTTCTTT.

The chain is built from TRBV7-2 and TRBJ2-7, with D unclear. The CDR3 sequence is 13 residues long. Germline CDR1 and CDR2: SGHTA and FQGNSA. Trimming cost V 5 bases and J 1 base, with 9 bases left between them. The chain's CDR3 is CASSPFPSYEQYF. CDR3 bases: TGTGCCAGCAGCCCCTTCCCATCCTACGAGCAGTACTTC.

The gene calls are TRBV29-1 and TRBJ2-6; the D gene could be TRBD1 or TRBD2 (5 bases each). The V and J ends lost 5 bases and 1 base respectively, with 15 bases between them. The CDR3 sequence is 16 residues long. Germline CDR1 SQVTM, CDR2 ANQGSEA. CDR3 sequence (DNA): TGCAGCGTTCCTACCTCCGGGGCGTCTGGGGCCAACGTCCTGACTTTC. It specifies CSVPTSGASGANVLTF.

V and J are TRBV9 and TRBJ2-3; TRBD1 matches at 8 bases. V gave up 3 bases and J gave up 0 bases; unmatched junction bases: 9. The germline V gene encodes CDR1 SGDLS and CDR2 YYNGEE. The CDR3 loop spans 17 amino acids. The CDR3 sequence: CASSGNLWTGSTDTQYF. CDR3 nucleotide sequence: TGTGCCAGCAGCGGCAACCTTTGGACAGGGAGCACAGATACGCAGTATTTT.

The rearrangement joins TRBV4-1 to TRBJ1-5; weak D call: TRBD1 (6 bases). V lost 1 base to trimming and J lost 6 bases, with 13 bases between them. This CDR3 has 15 residues. Germline CDR1 reads MGHRA; CDR2 reads YSYEKL. The CDR3 sequence is CASSQVVTGFQPQHF. CDR3 nucleotides: TGCGCCAGCAGCCAAGTGGTTACAGGGTTTCAGCCCCAGCATTTT.

The V call is TRBV5-1, the J call TRBJ2-4; D is undetermined. Per germline, CDR1 SGHRS and CDR2 YFSETQ. V was pared by 4 bases and J by 1 base, with 9 bases between. The CDR3 is made up of 14 amino acids. The DNA of the CDR3 is TGCGCCAGCAGCACGGCTGGTGCCAAAAACATTCAGTACTTC. Amino acid sequence: CASSTAGAKNIQYF.

The gene calls are TRBV5-1 and TRBJ2-7; D is unresolved. Trimming stripped 0 bases from V and 3 bases from J, with 19 bases between. The germline CDR1 and CDR2 sequences are SGHRS and YFSETQ. CDR3 size: 17 residues. The CDR3 nucleotides read TGCGCCAGCAGCTTGGCCGGTAGTGGGTTACACCACTACGAGCAGTACTTC. Protein product: CASSLAGSGLHHYEQYF.

The rearrangement joins TRBV27 to TRBJ2-5; D not resolved. The CDR3 is 14 residues long. With 1 base removed from V and 2 bases from J, the gap between germline ends came to 8 bases. Germline-derived CDR1 and CDR2 are MNHEY and SMNVEV (reference sequence). The CDR3 DNA reads as TGTGCCAGCAGTTTATGGGCCAGTCAAGAGACCCAGTACTTC. The encoded protein is CASSLWASQETQYF.

This chain joins TRBV4-3 and TRBJ2-7; TRBD1 agrees at 7 bases. The germline CDR1 and CDR2 sequences are LGHNA and YSLEER. The trim removed 0 bases at V and 0 bases at J, leaving 5 bases unmatched. The CDR3 has 16 residues. The DNA for the CDR3 is TGCGCCAGCAGCCAAGATCGGGGACAGTACTCCTACGAGCAGTACTTC. Amino acids: CASSQDRGQYSYEQYF.

This clone was found once. CDR3 loop: CALFGGTPGELFF. CDR3 coding DNA: TGTGCTCTCTTCGGCGGGACGCCTGGGGAGCTGTTTTTT. The genes are TRBV9 and TRBJ2-2; a possible D gene is TRBD2 (6 bases). There are 13 residues in the CDR3. CDR1 and CDR2 (germline): SGDLS, YYNGEE.

The chain recombines TRBV9 with TRBJ1-2; no reliable D call. Per the germline V gene, CDR1 is SGDLS and CDR2 is YYNGEE. The germline V and J ends were trimmed by 3 bases and 5 bases, with 8 bases remaining between them. This CDR3 is built from 12 residues. In DNA, the CDR3 is TGTGCCAGCAGCGCACTGGGGTATGGCTACACCTTC. This encodes CASSALGYGYTF.

The chain joins TRBV5-3 to TRBJ1-2; no definite D call. TRBV5-3 is reported as an ORF; its role is uncertain. The CDR3 length is 12 residues. Trimming left V 7 bases short and J 3 bases short, with 10 bases between. CDR3 sequence: CARPGGDYGYTF. The CDR3 DNA reads as TGTGCCAGACCGGGCGGGGACTATGGCTACACCTTC.

The rearrangement links TRBV6-5 to TRBJ2-3, with D uncertain. The CDR3 is 15 residues long. The V end was cut by 3 bases, the J end by 5 bases, with 15 bases between. Germline CDR1 reads MNHEY; CDR2 reads SVGAGI. The CDR3: CASSYYTPPGDTQYF. CDR3 nucleotide sequence: TGTGCCAGCAGTTATTACACCCCGCCCGGAGATACGCAGTATTTT.

CDR3 region: CSGGPWSTEAFF. The CDR3 nucleotides are TGCAGCGGGGGACCGTGGAGCACTGAAGCTTTCTTT. The V and J genes are TRBV29-1 and TRBJ1-1, with a tentative D call TRBD1 (5 bases). V lost 7 bases and J lost 4, with 13 bases in between. Germline assignment: CDR1 SQVTM and CDR2 ANQGSEA. This CDR3 is 12 amino acids long.

This sequence joins TRBV10-2 and TRBJ2-7; 7 bases line up with TRBD1. The CDR3 loop spans 15 amino acids. J gave up 2 bases and V 2 bases, and 6 bases lay outside the gene matches. Germline V CDR1 and CDR2: WSHSY, SAAADI. CDR3 in amino acids: CASSETDRVAYEQYF. In DNA form, the CDR3 reads TGCGCCAGCAGTGAGACCGACAGGGTAGCCTACGAGCAGTACTTC.

The rearrangement links TRBV5-5 to TRBJ2-2; TRBD2 might be the D (5 bases). Germline loops: CDR1 SGHKS, CDR2 YYEKEE (reference sequence). The CDR3 is made up of 17 amino acids. V lost 2 bases to trimming and J lost 6 bases, with 20 bases between them. This chain's CDR3 is CASSLVTGPGWSGELFF. The CDR3 nucleotides are TGTGCCAGCAGCTTAGTAACTGGCCCGGGGTGGTCCGGGGAGCTGTTTTTT.

The V and J genes are TRBV13 and TRBJ2-7; 10 bases are a match to TRBD1. Germline V gene sequence: CDR1 PRHDT, CDR2 FYEKMQ (reference sequence). CDR3 size: 15 residues. V shed 5 bases, J shed 3 bases, and the junction held 7 bases outside the gene matches. The CDR3 region is CASSPAGTGDYEQYF. The CDR3 DNA reads as TGTGCCAGCAGCCCCGCCGGGACAGGGGACTACGAGCAGTACTTC.